This T cell receptor (beta chain) was sequenced for a study of graft-versus-host responses after intestinal transplantation. Study in general: Induction with anti-thymocyte globulin, then tacrolimus and steroids for three to four years, was given to all recipients. General observations from the study: Recipient marrow showed GvH clones, some seen first in ileum or blood. Circulating GvH clone levels at their peak were associated with HvG declines (early post-transplant).

Concerning this clone itself: No antigen is known for it.

Assay used: immunoSEQ multiplex PCR; TCRdb lists only in-frame clones, some missing. In the table there are some 64,000 clones, 90% of which are singletons. The clonotype originates from a human donor who was the organ donor for an intestinal transplant. Sequenced here: unstimulated CD8+ T cells sorted from spleen or lymph node cells, sampled before transplant.

CDR3 coding DNA: TGTGCCAGCTCACCACCGGACTCCTCGGTCACCAGGCTCTACAATGAGCAGTTCTTC. Translated: CASSPPDSSVTRLYNEQFF. This chain connects TRBV18 to TRBJ2-1, with D tentatively TRBD2 (5 bases). CDR3 length: 19 residues. CDR1 and CDR2 from the germline V gene are KGHSH and LQKENI. Trimming took 0 bases from V and 3 from J, leaving 21 bases between them. The whole variable domain, filled in from reference TRBV18 and TRBJ2-1, reads NAGVMQNPRHLVRRRGQEARLRCSPMKGHSHVYWYRQLPEEGLKFMVYLQKENIIDESGMPKERFSAEFPKEGPSILRIQQVVRGDSAAYFCASSPPDSSVTRLYNEQFFGPGTRLTVL.